This T cell receptor beta chain emerged from a study of blood T cell repertoires in COVID-19. Germline CDR1 is SGHTA and CDR2 is FQGTGA. The CDR3 sequence is 17 residues long. The V and J ends lost 4 bases and 5 bases, in that order; junction bases with no gene match: 8. Among Cohort 3 donors, those recovered had two negative PCRs, clearance, or symptom resolution. The protocol was immunoSEQ multiplex PCR, while the TCRdb copy is restricted to in-frame clones and leaves out a portion. The sample shows roughly 300,000 clones, about nine tenths of them seen only once. V gene TRBV7-3 combines with J gene TRBJ2-5, with 15 nucleotides matching TRBD2. The source of this sequence is a woman in her 30s who had recovered from COVID-19. The sequenced sample consisted of PBMCs or T cells enriched from blood (not recorded which). CDR3 nucleotides: TGTGCCAGCAGCTACCAGGGACTAGCGGGAGGACTGGAGACCCAGTACTTC. This gives the protein CASSYQGLAGGLETQYF.